Listed below are T cell receptor beta chains from one sample, sequenced in a study of T cells in Graves' hyperthyroidism and ophthalmopathy. TCRdb re-called the multiplex PCR reads through MiXCR, storing one row per CDR3 protein. The table lists fewer than 750,000 distinct CDR3 sequences, roughly 15% of them singletons, with about an eighth in the top ten. Sequenced sample: blood. These receptors were collected from a woman aged 45 to 65 with Graves' ophthalmopathy. Both conserved end residues are part of each CDR3. The D gene is left open where the match is weak. Where a row states a size, it is once, few, many or the class of an expanded clone; other rows omit it.

clone_size j_call cdr3_length d_call v_call cdr3_nt cdr3_aa
few TRBJ1-6 14 - TRBV7-3 TGTGCCAGCAGCTTATTCCCCACCGATTCACCCCTCCACTTT CASSLFPTDSPLHF
- TRBJ1-5 15 - TRBV6-5 TGTGCCAGCAGTTACAGTAACAGGGACAATCAGCCCCAGCATTTT CASSYSNRDNQPQHF
many TRBJ2-3 12 - TRBV12-3/TRBV12-4 TGTGCCAGCAGTTTACGGGAAGATACGCAGTATTTT CASSLREDTQYF
- TRBJ2-1 16 - TRBV9 TGTGCCAGCAGCGTAGTAGTGGGGAGAGGGGTGAATGAGCAGTTCTTC CASSVVVGRGVNEQFF
many TRBJ1-2 15 - TRBV6-5 TGTGCCAGCAGTTACTCAGGAGACAGATCCTATGGCTACACCTTC CASSYSGDRSYGYTF
- TRBJ2-7 13 TRBD2 TRBV20-1 TGCAGTGCTAGAGATGGGCTAGCGGTCGAGCAGTACTTC CSARDGLAVEQYF
few TRBJ2-1 15 TRBD2 TRBV7-3 TGTGCCAGCAGCTTTTTAGCGGGAGGCACGAAGGAGCAGTTCTTC CASSFLAGGTKEQFF
many TRBJ2-5 14 - TRBV12-3/TRBV12-4 TGTGCCAGCAGTACGCGCGGGGAGTGGGAGACCCAGTACTTC CASSTRGEWETQYF
- TRBJ1-2 19 TRBD1 TRBV9 TGTGCCAGCAGTTCGCGATCACCGGGACAGGGGGCGGTTGCCTATGGCTACACCTTC CASSSRSPGQGAVAYGYTF
- TRBJ2-2 14 TRBD1 TRBV29-1 TGCAGCGTTCAGGGGGCAGGGAACACCGGGGAGCTGTTTTTT CSVQGAGNTGELFF
- TRBJ2-3 12 - TRBV10-3 TGTGCCATCCGGGCTGGCACAGATACGCAGTATTTT CAIRAGTDTQYF
many TRBJ2-1 17 - TRBV7-3 TGTGCCAGCAGCATATCTCCTTACGGAGAAGAATACAATGAGCAGTTCTTC CASSISPYGEEYNEQFF
few TRBJ2-3 14 - TRBV11-1 TGTGCCAGCAGCTCGGGCTGGGGCACAGATACGCAGTATTTT CASSSGWGTDTQYF
- TRBJ1-6 15 - TRBV7-2 TGTGCCAGCAGCTTTAAGGGAAACTATAATTCACCCCTCCACTTT CASSFKGNYNSPLHF
many TRBJ2-2 15 TRBD2 TRBV7-6 TGTGCCAGCAGCTCGTCTAGCGGGAGTACCGGGGAGCTGTTTTTT CASSSSSGSTGELFF
few TRBJ2-2 14 - TRBV28 TGTGCCAGCAGATCGGGACAAAGCACCGGGGAGCTGTTTTTT CASRSGQSTGELFF
few TRBJ1-1 15 - TRBV4-3 TGCGCCAGCAGCCAATCCCAGGGGACGGTCACTGAAGCTTTCTTT CASSQSQGTVTEAFF
many TRBJ1-2 13 - TRBV5-1 TGCGCCAGCAGCTTTGTTTCTGGTGGTGGCTACACCTTC CASSFVSGGGYTF
many TRBJ1-3 16 - TRBV28 TGTGCCAGCAGTCCCCCAACAGGGAACTCTGGAAACACCATATATTTT CASSPPTGNSGNTIYF
- TRBJ2-3 13 - TRBV6-1 TGTGCCAGCAGAGGGGTTGGAGCAGATACGCAGTATTTT CASRGVGADTQYF
few TRBJ2-2 12 - TRBV5-6 TGTGCCAGCAGCATGTGGACCGGGGAGCTGTTTTTT CASSMWTGELFF
few TRBJ2-7 16 - TRBV6-5 TGTGCCAGCAGTTACTCGACTTTGAAGGGTAATTACGAGCAGTACTTC CASSYSTLKGNYEQYF
- TRBJ2-1 16 TRBD2 TRBV11-3 TGTGCCAGCAAAGGACTAGCGGGGGACTCCTACAATGAGCAGTTCTTC CASKGLAGDSYNEQFF
- TRBJ2-2 14 - TRBV10-3 TGTGCCATCAGTGCGGCGGCGAACACCGGGGAGCTGTTTTTT CAISAAANTGELFF
many TRBJ2-7 12 - TRBV11-1 TGTGCCAGCAGCCGCATGAGGCACGAGCAGTACTTC CASSRMRHEQYF
many TRBJ1-5 13 - TRBV7-2 TGTGCCAGCAGCACAAATAGCAATCAGCCCCAGCATTTT CASSTNSNQPQHF
many TRBJ2-3 15 - TRBV7-8 TGTGCCAGCAGCGACGAACAGGGAGGGTCAGATACGCAGTATTTT CASSDEQGGSDTQYF
many TRBJ1-1 12 - TRBV6-2/TRBV6-3 TGTGCCAGCAGCGACCCTGGGGGATTAGCTTTCTTT CASSDPGGLAFF
many TRBJ2-7 14 - TRBV28 TGTGCCAGCAGTTTACCCGGGACGAACTACGAGCAGTACTTC CASSLPGTNYEQYF
- TRBJ1-2 12 - TRBV20-1 TGCAGTGCTAGAGATCCAGGGGCACACTACACCTTC CSARDPGAHYTF
many TRBJ2-1 20 - TRBV15 TGTGCCACCAGCAGAGATGGGGGTTTCCCGAGCGAAGGGTTAGACAATGAGCAGTTCTTC CATSRDGGFPSEGLDNEQFF
- TRBJ2-1 11 - TRBV29-1 TGCAGCGTTGATCTCGGCAATGAGCAGTTCTTC CSVDLGNEQFF
- TRBJ2-1 12 - TRBV4-1 TGCGCCAGCAGCCAAATCAGGGCTGAGCAGTTCTTC CASSQIRAEQFF
many TRBJ2-5 14 - TRBV6-5 TGTGCCAGCAGTTACTCGAAAGGGTCGGAGACCCAGTACTTC CASSYSKGSETQYF
many TRBJ2-7 15 TRBD2 TRBV3-1 TGTGCCAGCAGCCCCCGGACTAGCGGATACTCCGAGCAGTACTTC CASSPRTSGYSEQYF
- TRBJ2-7 13 TRBD2 TRBV19 TGTGCCAGTATGGGGACTAGTACCTACGAGCAGTACTTC CASMGTSTYEQYF
- TRBJ2-7 15 TRBD1 TRBV16 TGTGCCAGCAGCCAGTTCGGGACAGGGCCCTACGAGCAGTACTTC CASSQFGTGPYEQYF
- TRBJ2-3 17 TRBD2 TRBV6-1 TGTGCCAGCAGGACTCCTACTAGCGGGAGTTCTGCAGATACGCAGTATTTT CASRTPTSGSSADTQYF
many TRBJ2-5 14 - TRBV28 TGTGCCAGCAGTTCTACTAGTTTTGAGGGGACCCAGTACTTC CASSSTSFEGTQYF
few TRBJ2-1 21 TRBD2 TRBV24-1 TGTGCCACCAGTGATTTGAGGAAGCCATCTAACACTAGCGGGAGGATGGATGAGCAGTTCTTC CATSDLRKPSNTSGRMDEQFF
many TRBJ2-3 19 TRBD2 TRBV19 TGTGCCAGTAGTTTGGGACTAGCGGGAGGACGTCGCTCGAGCGATACGCAGTATTTT CASSLGLAGGRRSSDTQYF
many TRBJ1-5 18 TRBD1 TRBV6-2/TRBV6-3 TGTGCCAGCAAGAATTGGGGGACAGGTCCTATTAGCAATCAGCCCCAGCATTTT CASKNWGTGPISNQPQHF
- TRBJ1-1 17 TRBD1 TRBV19 TGTGCCAGTAGAGCTACAGGCTACAGGGGGCCGAACACTGAAGCTTTCTTT CASRATGYRGPNTEAFF
many TRBJ2-7 18 TRBD1 TRBV4-3 TGCGCCAGCAGCCAAGGACCCCTGGACAGGAAGGTCCCCTACGAGCAGTACTTC CASSQGPLDRKVPYEQYF
many TRBJ2-1 16 - TRBV2 TGTGCCAGCAGTGAAGTCGGAGGTACTGCGTACAATGAGCAGTTCTTC CASSEVGGTAYNEQFF
- TRBJ2-7 14 - TRBV10-2 TGCGCCAGCAGTGATCTGAGGAGCTCCTACGAGCAGTACTTC CASSDLRSSYEQYF
- TRBJ2-3 15 - TRBV12-3/TRBV12-4 TGTGCCAGCAGCCCCATTAGGTGGGCAGGGGATACGCAGTATTTT CASSPIRWAGDTQYF
many TRBJ2-7 15 TRBD1 TRBV28 TGTGCCAGCAGCTACCGGGACAGGGGGCTTCACGAGCAGTACTTC CASSYRDRGLHEQYF
many TRBJ2-2 16 TRBD2 TRBV3-1 TGTGCCAGCAGCCAAGAAGTTGCGGGGGAGACCGGGGAGCTGTTTTTT CASSQEVAGETGELFF
- TRBJ1-1 14 TRBD1 TRBV7-8 TGTGCCAGCAGCCAAAAGACAGGGGACACTGAAGCTTTCTTT CASSQKTGDTEAFF
many TRBJ1-1 13 - TRBV27 TGTGCCAGCAGTTTATGGAGGGACACTGAAGCTTTCTTT CASSLWRDTEAFF
many TRBJ1-5 15 - TRBV7-9 TGTGCCAGCAGCGATGGCAGGGAGCGCAATCAGCCCCAGCATTTT CASSDGRERNQPQHF
many TRBJ2-3 15 TRBD1 TRBV7-2 TGTGCCAGCAGCCGAAGGGACAGGGGGACAGATACGCAGTATTTT CASSRRDRGTDTQYF